This T cell receptor (beta chain) appears in the sequencing data of a study of T-cell reconstitution after alpha-beta-depleted transplantation in children. Germline trimming cut 0 bases from V and 5 bases from J; bases unmatched to any gene: 6. The CDR3 length is 15 residues. Germline V gives CDR1 MNHEY, CDR2 SVGEGT. Only a few counts were recorded for this clonotype. Researchers prepared the TCRbeta library using unique molecular identifiers, the study reports. Via MiXCR, TCRdb re-called the PCR reads, giving one row per CDR3 protein. The sample records a few hundred thousand distinct CDR3 sequences, about a fifth being singletons.

J is TRBJ2-5 and V is TRBV6-2 or TRBV6-3; the match to TRBD1 covers 7 bases. The sample here was PBMCs from the stem cell graft donor, taken from the stem cell graft. The TCR originated in a human donor who donated a stem cell graft to a child with acute myeloid leukemia. This CDR3 is CASSYSIARGETQYF. The CDR3 DNA reads TGTGCCAGCAGTTACTCGATTGCCAGGGGGGAGACCCAGTACTTC.